Presented here are 7 T cell receptor beta chains from one specimen sequenced in a study of CD8+CD57+ T cells in acquired aplastic anemia. Profiling that covered TCR beta VDJ and CDR3 relied on genomic DNA as its template. MiXCR, run by TCRdb on the reads, gives a single entry per CDR3 protein. The sample lists 110,000 or so distinct CDR3 sequences, 40% to 65% occurring once. The specimen was sorted CD4+, CD8+, or CD8+CD57+ T cells (not recorded which) from PBMCs. All receptors come from a human donor in good health, serving as a control.

The chain links TRBV7-3 to TRBJ1-5; D is ambiguous. This CDR3 has 13 amino acids. The ends were cut back, 2 bases at V and 6 bases at J, with 8 bases in the middle. Germline V lookup: CDR1 SGHTA, CDR2 FQGTGA. CDR3 nucleotide sequence: TGTGCCAGCAGCTTAGACTCGAGTCAGCCCCAGCATTTT. It is translated as CASSLDSSQPQHF.

This clonotype was detected ten times or more. The rearrangement links TRBV20-1 to TRBJ2-7, with 9 nucleotides matching TRBD1. J lost 2 bases, V lost 5 bases, and 1 base had no gene match. CDR3 length equals 12 residues. Germline loops: CDR1 DFQATT, CDR2 SNEGSKA (reference sequence). In DNA, the CDR3 is TGCAGTGCTGGGACAGGGACCTACGAGCAGTACTTC. It specifies CSAGTGTYEQYF.

The chain has TRBV24-1 and TRBJ1-2, with no clear D. Trimming pared 4 bases from V and 1 base from J, leaving 6 bases between. Per the germline V gene, CDR1 is KGHDR and CDR2 is SFDVKD. The CDR3 is made up of 13 amino acids. The chain's CDR3 is CATSEMSNYGYTF. Written as DNA, the CDR3 is TGTGCCACCAGTGAGATGAGTAACTATGGCTACACCTTC.

Of note for this clonotype: The germline gene is not matched at one end of the junction; a read error may be the cause. The rearrangement uses TRBV12-5 and TRBJ1-3; D may be TRBD1 (5 bases). Germline lookup yields CDR1 LGHNT and CDR2 FRNRAP. This CDR3 region has 16 residues. The CDR3 loop is CASGFMGTTSGNTIHF. Here the CDR3 DNA reads TGTGCCAGTGGTTTTATGGGGACCACCTCTGGAAACACCATACATTTT.

This clonotype was observed a few times. This chain joins TRBV2 and TRBJ1-1; possibly TRBD1 for D (6 bases). Germline lookup yields CDR1 SNHLY and CDR2 FYNNEI. CDR3 length: 13 amino acids. Between the trimmed V and J ends, which lost 4 bases and 1 base, there was a span of 7 bases. CDR3 region: CASSGTANTEAFF. As DNA, the CDR3 is TGTGCCAGCAGTGGGACAGCGAACACTGAAGCTTTCTTT.

The sample holds many counts of this clonotype. The rearrangement joins TRBV4-3 to TRBJ2-7; D assignment may be TRBD1 or TRBD2 (6 bases each). Germline assignment: CDR1 LGHNA and CDR2 YSLEER. V was clipped by 2 bases and J by 0 bases, with 14 bases between them. This CDR3 has 16 amino acids. The CDR3: CASSQSEGRGSYEQYF. CDR3 nucleotide sequence: TGCGCCAGCAGCCAATCGGAGGGCAGGGGCTCCTACGAGCAGTACTTC.

In regard to this clonotype: A much larger clone sits a single nucleotide away, making a read error possible. CDR3 protein: CAVLGGAETRYF. The CDR3 nucleotides read TGTGCCGTTCTTGGGGGGGCGGAGACCCGGTACTTC. This rearrangement joins TRBV7-7 to TRBJ2-5; D is possibly TRBD2 (7 bases). Germline-derived CDR1 and CDR2 are SSHAT and FNYEAQ (reference sequence). The CDR3 length is 12 residues. The entire variable domain, with the rest obtained from reference TRBV7-7 and TRBJ2-5, is as follows: GAGVSQSPRYKVTKRGQDVTLRCDPISSHATLYWYQQALGQGPEFLTYFNYEAQPDKSGLPSDRFSAERPEGSISTLTIQRTEQRDSAMYRCAVLGGAETRYFGPGTRLLVL.